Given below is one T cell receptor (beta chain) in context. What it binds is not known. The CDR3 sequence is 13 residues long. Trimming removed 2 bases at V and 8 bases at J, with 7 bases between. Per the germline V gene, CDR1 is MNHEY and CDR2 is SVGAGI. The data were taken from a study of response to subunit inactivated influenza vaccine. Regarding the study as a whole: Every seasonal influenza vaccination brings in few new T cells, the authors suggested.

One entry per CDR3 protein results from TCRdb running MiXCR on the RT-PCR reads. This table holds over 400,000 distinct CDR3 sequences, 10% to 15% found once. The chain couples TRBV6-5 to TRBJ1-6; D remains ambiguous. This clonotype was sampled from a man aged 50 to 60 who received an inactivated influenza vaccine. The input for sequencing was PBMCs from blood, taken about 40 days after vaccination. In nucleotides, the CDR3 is TGTGCCAGCAGTTACGACCCAGATTCACCCCTCCACTTT. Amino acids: CASSYDPDSPLHF.